One and the same sample provided the 28 T cell receptor beta chains below, sequenced in a study of a mutant IDH1 vaccine in newly diagnosed glioma. No antigen has been assigned to these receptors. Stated time point: week 23, last vaccination. A single vaccine dose contained 300 ug of mutant IDH1 20-mer peptide, and topical imiquimod was used with it. The data were produced by immunoSEQ multiplex PCR, yet TCRdb's version contains in-frame clones alone and is incomplete. The profile shows about 55,000 clones, 75% to 90% of them singletons. The source was PBMCs, collected from a glioma patient whose treatment included an IDH1 peptide vaccine. These receptors all stem from a middle-aged man with glioma.

The rearrangement joins TRBV5-1 to TRBJ2-7; no clear D. V was shortened by 4 bases and J by 1 base, with 6 bases between the two germline ends. This CDR3 region has 12 residues. From germline, CDR1 is SGHRS and CDR2 YFSETQ. The CDR3 is CASSDRSYEQYF. The CDR3 bases are TGCGCCAGCAGCGACCGGTCCTACGAGCAGTACTTC.

DNA for the CDR3: TGTGCCAGCATGGGGACAGGGGCCCTGGGTGGCTACACCTTC. Translated: CASMGTGALGGYTF. The chain is built from TRBV27 and TRBJ1-2; 10 bases map to TRBD1. The CDR3 contains 14 residues. Germline V gene lookup returns CDR1 MNHEY and CDR2 SMNVEV (reference sequence). V was pared by 7 bases and J by 7 bases, with 9 bases of the junction left unmatched.

V usage is TRBV30 and J usage is TRBJ2-2; 7 bases agree with TRBD2. V gave up 0 bases and J gave up 2 bases; unmatched junction bases: 9. The germline V gene has CDR1 GTSNPN and CDR2 SVGIG (reference sequence). CDR3 length equals 17 residues. The CDR3 reads CAWSVRASGDNTGELFF. The DNA for the CDR3 is TGTGCCTGGAGTGTACGGGCGAGCGGGGATAACACCGGGGAGCTGTTTTTT.

This chain links TRBV29-1 with TRBJ2-7; D is perhaps TRBD2 (5 bases). The CDR3 consists of 14 residues. The V gene lost 5 bases and the J gene lost 1 base, with 15 bases spanning the gap. Germline values: CDR1 SQVTM, CDR2 ANQGSEA. CDR3 residues: CSVPRGSNSYEQYF. CDR3 nucleotides: TGCAGCGTTCCCCGCGGGTCCAATTCCTACGAGCAGTACTTC.

This clone came up a few times. The genes are TRBV5-1 and TRBJ1-6; TRBD1 agrees at 7 bases. Per the germline V gene, CDR1 is SGHRS and CDR2 is YFSETQ. V was clipped by 4 bases and J by 10 bases; unmatched bases: 8. The CDR3 consists of 14 residues. The CDR3 DNA is TGCGCCAGCAGCCATGGACAGGCGGAATCACCCCTCCACTTT. Protein: CASSHGQAESPLHF.

The chain carries TRBV27 and TRBJ1-5; D may be TRBD1 (5 bases). The CDR3 has 15 amino acids. The V gene's germline CDR1 is MNHEY and CDR2 SMNVEV (reference sequence). V lost 8 bases to trimming and J lost 1 base, with 15 bases between them. CDR3 in DNA: TGTGCCAGCGGCCCCGGACGGACAAGCAATCAGCCCCAGCATTTT. Its translation: CASGPGRTSNQPQHF.

V is TRBV6-6 and J is TRBJ1-4; D uncertain. Germline loops: CDR1 MNHNY, CDR2 SVGAGI (reference sequence). This CDR3 is built from 13 residues. V dropped 4 bases and J dropped 8 bases, with 11 bases sitting between them. CDR3 loop: CASSSRYGEKLFF. CDR3 nucleotide sequence: TGTGCCAGCAGTTCCAGATATGGCGAAAAACTGTTTTTT.

The count of this clone is one. The chain links TRBV7-9 to TRBJ1-4; 7 positions match TRBD1. CDR1 is SEHNR and CDR2 is FQNEAQ in the germline V gene (reference sequence). This CDR3 region has 13 residues. The V segment lost 7 bases and the J segment 7 bases; nucleotides outside the gene matches: 6. The CDR3 DNA follows: TGTGCCAGCAAGGGCCAGGGGGTTGAAAAACTGTTTTTT. The encoded protein is CASKGQGVEKLFF.

V gene TRBV7-3 combines with J gene TRBJ2-7; weak D call: TRBD1 (6 bases). The V gene's germline CDR1 is SGHTA and CDR2 FQGTGA. Trimming left V 5 bases short and J 6 bases short, with 11 bases between. CDR3 size: 12 residues. The CDR3 nucleotides are TGTGCCAGCAGCACACAGGGCGGCGAGCAGTACTTC. Its protein is CASSTQGGEQYF.

J is TRBJ1-4 and V is TRBV27; TRBD1 is a possible D gene (5 bases). Trimming took off 8 bases at V and 7 bases at J, with 26 bases between the two ends. The CDR3 sequence is 17 residues long. CDR1 and CDR2 from the germline V gene are MNHEY and SMNVEV (reference sequence). CDR3 coding DNA: TGTGCCAGCGGCCGGGTATCTTGGACGAATGGGGGTGAAAAACTGTTTTTT. Translated: CASGRVSWTNGGEKLFF.

This clone was counted a single time. The V and J genes are TRBV9 and TRBJ1-5; no reliable D call. Trimming left V 0 bases short and J 5 bases short, with 9 bases between. Germline CDR1 reads SGDLS; CDR2 reads YYNGEE. The CDR3 runs to 14 residues. The CDR3: CASSVGAFDQPQHF. DNA of the CDR3: TGTGCCAGCAGCGTAGGGGCTTTCGATCAGCCCCAGCATTTT.

V usage is TRBV5-1 and J usage is TRBJ1-4; 7 bases agree with TRBD1. The germline V gene has CDR1 SGHRS and CDR2 YFSETQ. V dropped 3 bases and J dropped 2; count of bases not matched to a gene: 4. This CDR3 comprises 15 residues. The CDR3 nucleotides are TGCGCCAGCAGCTACCAGGGGGGCACTAATGAAAAACTGTTTTTT. It translates to CASSYQGGTNEKLFF.

This chain joins TRBV29-1 and TRBJ1-4; 8 bases align to TRBD1. J lost 15 bases, V lost 6 bases, and 9 bases had no gene match. Germline lookup yields CDR1 SQVTM and CDR2 ANQGSEA. The CDR3 has 11 amino acids. CDR3: CSVRHRTGLFF. In DNA, the CDR3 is TGCAGCGTCCGGCACCGGACAGGGTTGTTTTTT. The variable domain in full, completed from reference TRBV29-1 and TRBJ1-4, reads SAVISQKPSRDICQRGTSLTIQCQVDSQVTMMFWYRQQPGQSLTLIATANQGSEATYESGFVIDKFPISRPNLTFSTLTVSNMSPEDSSIYLCSVRHRTGLFFGSGTQLSVL.

The rearrangement uses TRBV27 and TRBJ1-6, with TRBD1 identical over 8 bases. Germline CDR1 is MNHEY and CDR2 is SMNVEV (reference sequence). The CDR3 is 14 amino acids. V lost 4 bases and J lost 7; bases outside the gene matches: 3. The CDR3 nucleotides read TGTGCCAGCAGTTGGGGACAGGTCAATTCACCCCTCCACTTT. Translation: CASSWGQVNSPLHF.

The rearrangement links TRBV28 to TRBJ1-1, with D uncertain. Germline CDR1 and CDR2: MDHEN and SYDVKM. The CDR3 sequence is 11 residues long. The V gene lost 1 base and the J gene lost 10 bases, with 7 bases spanning the gap. The CDR3 DNA follows: TGTGCCAGCAGTTTATCTCAGCGAGCTTTCTTT. Its translation is CASSLSQRAFF.

V is TRBV6-1 and J is TRBJ2-2, with 10 bases aligning to TRBD2. V trimming: 7 bases; J trimming: 9 bases; junction bases outside the gene matches: 11. The V gene's germline CDR1 is MNHNS and CDR2 SASEGT. This CDR3 is 15 amino acids long. The DNA for the CDR3 is TGTGCCAGCATTGCGGTGGTAGCGGGGGGTCGGGAGCTGTTTTTT. Its protein is CASIAVVAGGRELFF.

The J gene is TRBJ2-1, the V gene TRBV5-1; the match to TRBD2 covers 10 bases. The length of the CDR3 is 18 residues. V trimming: 4 bases; J trimming: 9 bases; junction bases outside the gene matches: 19. Germline V gene data show CDR1 as SGHRS and CDR2 as YFSETQ. The DNA of the CDR3 is TGCGCCAGCAGCCCAACCCCCGGGGGAGCGGGGGGGAAATTTGAGCAGTTCTTC. It codes for CASSPTPGGAGGKFEQFF.

The table lists this clone with a few counts. This chain connects TRBV4-2 to TRBJ1-4; no definite D call. CDR1 is LGHNA and CDR2 is YNFKEQ in the germline V gene. Trimming pared 4 bases from V and 3 bases from J, leaving 12 bases between. CDR3 length equals 15 residues. CDR3 DNA sequence: TGTGCCAGCAGCCCGCCCGGGAGGGCTAATGAAAAACTGTTTTTT. The encoded protein is CASSPPGRANEKLFF.

The chain has TRBV5-1 and TRBJ2-3; a possible D gene is TRBD1 (6 bases). Trimming took 2 bases from V and 6 from J, leaving 10 bases between them. The CDR3 sequence is 13 residues long. Looked up from germline, CDR1 is SGHRS and CDR2 is YFSETQ. The CDR3 spells CASSFPGDDTQYF. CDR3 bases: TGCGCCAGCAGCTTCCCAGGGGATGATACGCAGTATTTT.

V and J are TRBV6-5 and TRBJ1-5, with D unresolved. Germline V gene sequence: CDR1 MNHEY, CDR2 SVGAGI. Trimming removed 8 bases at V and 2 bases at J, with 7 bases between. This CDR3 has 12 residues. The CDR3 nucleotides read TGTGCCAGCGGTCAGGGCAATCAGCCCCAGCATTTT. This translates into CASGQGNQPQHF.

This clone was recorded only once. The rearrangement joins TRBV7-9 to TRBJ2-1; 12 bases fit TRBD2. This CDR3 has 18 residues. Germline assignment: CDR1 SEHNR and CDR2 FQNEAQ (reference sequence). The trim removed 2 bases at V and 5 bases at J, leaving 10 bases unmatched. The CDR3 region is CASSLLRLAGGPDNEQFF. The CDR3 DNA follows: TGTGCCAGCAGCTTACTTCGGCTAGCGGGGGGGCCTGACAATGAGCAGTTCTTC.

Points on this clone: In the same sample, other DNA sequences code for this CDR3. The rearrangement uses TRBV5-1 and TRBJ2-3; D gene uncertain. Germline loops: CDR1 SGHRS, CDR2 YFSETQ. Trimming left V 0 bases short and J 1 base short, with 3 bases between. There are 13 residues in the CDR3. CDR3 loop: CASSLGGTDTQYF. CDR3 DNA sequence: TGCGCCAGCAGCTTGGGGGGCACAGATACGCAGTATTTT.

V gene TRBV5-1 combines with J gene TRBJ2-3, with TRBD2 identical over 8 bases. Germline V gene sequence: CDR1 SGHRS, CDR2 YFSETQ. V was pared by 2 bases and J by 0 bases, with 5 bases of the junction left unmatched. This CDR3 spans 16 amino acids. The CDR3 here is CASSFGRGASTDTQYF. The CDR3, as DNA: TGCGCCAGCAGCTTCGGGCGGGGGGCTAGCACAGATACGCAGTATTTT.

This chain connects TRBV7-9 to TRBJ1-4; 8 positions agree with TRBD1. This CDR3 is 16 amino acids long. CDR1 and CDR2 from the germline V gene are SEHNR and FQNEAQ (reference sequence). The V segment lost 4 bases and the J segment 4 bases; nucleotides outside the gene matches: 8. The CDR3 DNA sequence: TGTGCCAGCAGCTACGTTCAGGGGGCGGTTAATGAAAAACTGTTTTTT. Protein: CASSYVQGAVNEKLFF.

DNA of the CDR3: TGTGCCAGCAGCTTAACAGTGAACACTGAAGCTTTCTTT. Translating gives CASSLTVNTEAFF. The V gene is TRBV7-9, the J gene TRBJ1-1, with D unclear. The CDR3 is 13 residues long. V lost 2 bases and J lost 0, with 4 bases in between. Germline CDR1 is SEHNR and CDR2 is FQNEAQ (reference sequence).

The count of this clone is one. CDR3 in amino acids: CASSLTTGETQYF. CDR3 sequence (DNA): TGTGCCAGCAGCTTAACCACTGGGGAGACCCAGTACTTC. The chain is built from TRBV7-9 and TRBJ2-5; D is unclear. V lost 2 bases and J lost 5, with 9 bases in between. There are 13 residues in the CDR3. CDR1 is SEHNR and CDR2 is FQNEAQ in the germline V gene (reference sequence). Full variable domain (rest looked up from reference TRBV7-9 and TRBJ2-5): DTGVSQNPRHKITKRGQNVTFRCDPISEHNRLYWYRQTLGQGPEFLTYFQNEAQLEKSRLLSDRFSAERPKGSFSTLEIQRTEQGDSAMYLCASSLTTGETQYFGPGTRLLVL.

This rearrangement joins TRBV5-1 to TRBJ1-3; D remains ambiguous. Germline V gene sequence: CDR1 SGHRS, CDR2 YFSETQ. The CDR3 has 15 residues. V lost 0 bases and J lost 0, with 7 bases in between. The CDR3 is CASSLGSSSGNTIYF. The CDR3 nucleotides read TGCGCCAGCAGCTTGGGCAGTAGCTCTGGAAACACCATATATTTT.

The J gene is TRBJ2-1, the V gene TRBV6-5; D uncertain. The CDR3 is 11 residues long. CDR1 is MNHEY, CDR2 SVGAGI, per germline. V was clipped by 8 bases and J by 5 bases, with 7 bases between them. The CDR3 reads CASYLNNEQFF. In DNA, the CDR3 is TGTGCCAGCTACCTTAACAATGAGCAGTTCTTC.